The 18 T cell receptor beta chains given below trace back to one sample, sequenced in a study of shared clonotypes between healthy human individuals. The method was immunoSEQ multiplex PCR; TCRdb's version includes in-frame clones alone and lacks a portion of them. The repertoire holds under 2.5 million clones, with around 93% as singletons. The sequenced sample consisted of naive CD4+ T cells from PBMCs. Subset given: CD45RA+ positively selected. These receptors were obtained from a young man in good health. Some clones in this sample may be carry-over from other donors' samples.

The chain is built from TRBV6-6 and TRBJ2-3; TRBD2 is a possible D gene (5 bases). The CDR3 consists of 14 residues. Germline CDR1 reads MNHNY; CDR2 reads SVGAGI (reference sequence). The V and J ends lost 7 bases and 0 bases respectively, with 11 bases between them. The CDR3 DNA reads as TGTGCCAGCACCCGAGGCGGGAGCACAGATACGCAGTATTTT. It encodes CASTRGGSTDTQYF.

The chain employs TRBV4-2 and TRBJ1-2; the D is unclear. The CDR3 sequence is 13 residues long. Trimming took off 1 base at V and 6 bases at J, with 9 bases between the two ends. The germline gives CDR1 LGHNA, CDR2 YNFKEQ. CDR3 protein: CASSQVLGDGYTF. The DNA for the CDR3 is TGTGCCAGCAGCCAAGTTTTGGGAGATGGCTACACCTTC.

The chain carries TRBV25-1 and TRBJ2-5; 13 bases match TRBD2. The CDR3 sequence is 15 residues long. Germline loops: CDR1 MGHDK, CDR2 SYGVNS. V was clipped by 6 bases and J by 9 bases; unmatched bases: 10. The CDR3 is CASSEPGTSGTSQYF. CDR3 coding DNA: TGTGCCAGCAGCGAGCCCGGGACTAGCGGGACGTCCCAGTACTTC. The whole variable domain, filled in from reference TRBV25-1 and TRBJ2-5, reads EADIYQTPRYLVIGTGKKITLECSQTMGHDKMYWYQQDPGMELHLIHYSYGVNSTEKGDLSSESTVSRIRTEHFPLTLESARPSHTSQYLCASSEPGTSGTSQYFGPGTRLLVL.

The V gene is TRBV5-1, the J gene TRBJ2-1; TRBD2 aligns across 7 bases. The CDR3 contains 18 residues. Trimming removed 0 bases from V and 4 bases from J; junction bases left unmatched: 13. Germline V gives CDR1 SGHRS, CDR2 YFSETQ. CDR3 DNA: TGCGCCAGCAGCTTGGGCCCGCGTCGAGCGGGGCCTTACAATGAGCAGTTCTTC. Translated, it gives CASSLGPRRAGPYNEQFF.

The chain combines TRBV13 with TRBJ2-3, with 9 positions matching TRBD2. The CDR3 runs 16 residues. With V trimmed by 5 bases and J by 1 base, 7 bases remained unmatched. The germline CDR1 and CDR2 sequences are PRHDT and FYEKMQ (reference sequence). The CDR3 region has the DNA TGTGCCAGCAGCGGAGGCCCTAGCGGGGGCACAGATACGCAGTATTTT. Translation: CASSGGPSGGTDTQYF.

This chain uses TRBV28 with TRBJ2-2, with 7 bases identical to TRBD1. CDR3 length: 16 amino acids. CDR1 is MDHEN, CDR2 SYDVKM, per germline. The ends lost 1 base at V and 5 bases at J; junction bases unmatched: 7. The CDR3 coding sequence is TGTGCCAGCAGTTTATTACGACAGGGCGGGACCGGGGAGCTGTTTTTT. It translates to CASSLLRQGGTGELFF.

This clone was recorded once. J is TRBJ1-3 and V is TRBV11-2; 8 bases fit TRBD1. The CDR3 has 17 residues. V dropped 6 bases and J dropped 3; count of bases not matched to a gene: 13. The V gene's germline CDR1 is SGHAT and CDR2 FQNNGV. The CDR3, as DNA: TGTGCCAGCAGATCCATCCGTACAGGGGGGTTTGGAAACACCATATATTTT. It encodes CASRSIRTGGFGNTIYF.

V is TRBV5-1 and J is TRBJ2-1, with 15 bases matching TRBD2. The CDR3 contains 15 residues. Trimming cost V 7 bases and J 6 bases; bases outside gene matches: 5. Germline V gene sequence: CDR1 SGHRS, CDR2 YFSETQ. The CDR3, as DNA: TGCGCCAGCGCGGGACTAGCGGGAGGAGGCAATGAGCAGTTCTTC. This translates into CASAGLAGGGNEQFF.

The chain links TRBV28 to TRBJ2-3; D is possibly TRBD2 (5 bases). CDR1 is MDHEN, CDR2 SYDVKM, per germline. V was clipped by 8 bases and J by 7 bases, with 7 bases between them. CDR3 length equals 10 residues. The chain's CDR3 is CASAGNTQYF. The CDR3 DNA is TGTGCCAGCGCCGGGAATACGCAGTATTTT.

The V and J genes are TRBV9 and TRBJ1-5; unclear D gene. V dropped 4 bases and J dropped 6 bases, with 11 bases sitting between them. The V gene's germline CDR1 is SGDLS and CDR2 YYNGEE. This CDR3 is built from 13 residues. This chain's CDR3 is CASSTREGQPQHF. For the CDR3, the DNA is TGTGCCAGCAGCACTCGAGAGGGTCAGCCCCAGCATTTT.

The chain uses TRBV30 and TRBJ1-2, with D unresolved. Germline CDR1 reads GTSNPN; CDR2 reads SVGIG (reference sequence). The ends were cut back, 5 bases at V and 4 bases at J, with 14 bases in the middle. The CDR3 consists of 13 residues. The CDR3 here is CAWQPSSPYGYTF. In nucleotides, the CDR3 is TGTGCCTGGCAACCCTCTAGTCCCTATGGCTACACCTTC.

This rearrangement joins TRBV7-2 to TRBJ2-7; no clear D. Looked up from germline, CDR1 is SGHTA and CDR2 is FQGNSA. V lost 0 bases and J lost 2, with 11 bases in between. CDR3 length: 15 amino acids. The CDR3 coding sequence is TGTGCCAGCAGCTTAGCGCGAGGTCCTACCTACGAGCAGTACTTC. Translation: CASSLARGPTYEQYF.

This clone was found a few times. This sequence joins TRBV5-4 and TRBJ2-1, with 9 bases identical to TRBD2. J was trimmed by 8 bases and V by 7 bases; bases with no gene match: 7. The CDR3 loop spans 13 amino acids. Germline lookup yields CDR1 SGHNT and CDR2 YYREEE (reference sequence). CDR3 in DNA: TGTGCCAGCTCTGGGACTAGCAGCGATGAGCAGTTCTTC. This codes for CASSGTSSDEQFF.

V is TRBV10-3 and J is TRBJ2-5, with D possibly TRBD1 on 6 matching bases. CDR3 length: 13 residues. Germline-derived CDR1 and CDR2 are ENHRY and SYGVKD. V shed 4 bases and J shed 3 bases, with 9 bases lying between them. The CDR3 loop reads CAISGGQKETQYF. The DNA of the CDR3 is TGTGCCATCAGTGGGGGGCAGAAAGAGACCCAGTACTTC.

This CDR3 is CASSPWTGDDYTF. The CDR3 DNA follows: TGTGCCAGCTCACCGTGGACAGGGGATGACTACACCTTC. The rearrangement links TRBV18 to TRBJ1-2; 9 bases map to TRBD1. In germline, CDR1 is KGHSH, CDR2 LQKENI. This CDR3 is 13 amino acids long. J gave up 10 bases and V 3 bases, and 6 bases lay outside the gene matches.

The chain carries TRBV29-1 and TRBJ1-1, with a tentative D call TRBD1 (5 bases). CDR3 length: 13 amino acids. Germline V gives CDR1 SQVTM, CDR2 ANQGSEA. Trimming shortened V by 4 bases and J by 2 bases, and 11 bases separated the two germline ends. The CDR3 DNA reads TGCAGCGTTGTAGTCGGGGCCAACACTGAAGCTTTCTTT. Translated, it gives CSVVVGANTEAFF.

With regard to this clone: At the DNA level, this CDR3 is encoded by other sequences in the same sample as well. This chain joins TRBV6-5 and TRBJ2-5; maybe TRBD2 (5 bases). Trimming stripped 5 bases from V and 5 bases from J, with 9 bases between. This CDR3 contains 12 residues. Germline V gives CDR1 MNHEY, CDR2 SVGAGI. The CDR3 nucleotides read TGTGCCAGCAGTGAGGGCGGGGAGACCCAGTACTTC. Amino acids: CASSEGGETQYF.

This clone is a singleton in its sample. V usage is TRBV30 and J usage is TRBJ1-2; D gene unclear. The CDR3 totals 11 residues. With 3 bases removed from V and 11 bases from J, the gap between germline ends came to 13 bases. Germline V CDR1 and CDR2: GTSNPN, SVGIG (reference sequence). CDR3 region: CAWSHLLVYTF. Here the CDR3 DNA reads TGTGCCTGGAGCCACCTCCTCGTGTACACCTTC.